A single sample is the source of the 26 T cell receptor beta chains below, sequenced in a study of blood T cell repertoires in COVID-19. Some clones are missing from TCRdb's copy, which holds only in-frame ones; the method was immunoSEQ multiplex PCR. Of approximately 300,000 clones listed, about 89% were seen once; the top ten hold around 2.4%. The sample comprised PBMCs or T cells enriched from blood (not recorded which). These receptors were taken from a woman aged 18-35 years who had recovered from COVID-19.

The chain uses TRBV5-4 and TRBJ1-2, with TRBD1 matching over 7 bases. Germline CDR1 and CDR2: SGHNT and YYREEE (reference sequence). There are 15 residues in the CDR3. After removal of 0 bases from V and 4 bases from J, the junction contained 6 bases not matched to a gene. The CDR3 bases are TGTGCCAGCAGCTTGGCCGGGACAGCGCCCTATGGCTACACCTTC. Translation: CASSLAGTAPYGYTF.

V usage is TRBV27 and J usage is TRBJ2-6; TRBD1 is a possible D gene (7 bases). V was pared by 5 bases and J by 4 bases, with 18 bases between. CDR1 MNHEY and CDR2 SMNVEV come from the germline V gene (reference sequence). The length of the CDR3 is 17 residues. The CDR3 DNA is TGTGCCAGCAGTCCGCGGGACAGCATCGCCGGGGCCAACGTCCTGACTTTC. Protein: CASSPRDSIAGANVLTF.

V is TRBV6-2 or TRBV6-3 and J is TRBJ2-5, with D possibly matching TRBD1 (6 bases). CDR1 and CDR2 (germline): MNHEY, SVGEGT. The CDR3 is made up of 15 amino acids. Trimming stripped 0 bases from V and 3 bases from J, with 11 bases between. CDR3 bases: TGTGCCAGCAGTTACTCGATTCAGGGGAAAGAGACCCAGTACTTC. It encodes CASSYSIQGKETQYF.

The chain is built from TRBV2 and TRBJ1-3; 7 positions agree with TRBD1. Germline assignment: CDR1 SNHLY and CDR2 FYNNEI. J gave up 0 bases and V 4 bases, and 9 bases lay outside the gene matches. CDR3 size: 17 residues. CDR3 region: CASSGEGQLGSGNTIYF. CDR3 DNA: TGTGCCAGCAGTGGAGAGGGACAGCTCGGCTCTGGAAACACCATATATTTT.

This clone appeared once. The rearrangement uses TRBV30 and TRBJ1-1; D remains unclear. V dropped 4 bases and J dropped 10 bases, with 10 bases sitting between them. This CDR3 spans 10 amino acids. Germline CDR1 and CDR2: GTSNPN and SVGIG (reference sequence). CDR3 nucleotides: TGTGCCTGGATATCCGCAGGAGCTTTCTTT. Residues: CAWISAGAFF.

This clone was found a few times. The V gene is TRBV28, the J gene TRBJ1-2; 9 bases agree with TRBD1. Germline CDR1 reads MDHEN; CDR2 reads SYDVKM. Germline trimming cut 8 bases from V and 3 bases from J; bases unmatched to any gene: 7. This CDR3 has 14 residues. The CDR3 sequence is CASFRQGEDYGYTF. DNA of the CDR3: TGTGCCAGCTTTCGACAGGGGGAAGACTATGGCTACACCTTC.

The chain has TRBV7-3 and TRBJ2-7; tentative D call: TRBD2 (5 bases). Looked up from germline, CDR1 is SGHTA and CDR2 is FQGTGA. The CDR3 loop spans 18 amino acids. CDR3 nucleotide sequence: TGTGGCGAGCAAACACCAAAGCCCCCGGGGTCTAGCTCCTACGAGCAGTACTTC. Amino acid sequence: CGEQTPKPPGSSSYEQYF.

V and J are TRBV18 and TRBJ1-1; tentatively, D is TRBD1 (6 bases). V lost 1 base and J 0 bases, leaving 9 bases between the germline ends. The CDR3 is made up of 15 amino acids. CDR1 and CDR2 (germline): KGHSH, LQKENI. Written as DNA, the CDR3 is TGTGCCAGCTCACCACGCACAGGGATGAACACTGAAGCTTTCTTT. Translation gives CASSPRTGMNTEAFF.

In its sample, this clone was seen a few times. The CDR3 DNA reads TGTGCTAGTGGTACAGGGACTAGCGGGGTCCGTGGTTACGAGCAGTACTTC. It yields the protein CASGTGTSGVRGYEQYF. The chain has TRBV12-5 and TRBJ2-7, with 13 bases matching TRBD2. Unmatched junction bases numbered 11, after V lost 5 bases and J lost 4 bases. Germline V CDR1 and CDR2: LGHNT, FRNRAP. This CDR3 is built from 17 residues. The variable domain in full, completed from reference TRBV12-5 and TRBJ2-7, reads DARVTQTPRHKVTEMGQEVTMRCQPILGHNTVFWYRQTMMQGLELLAYFRNRAPLDDSGMPKDRFSAEMPDATLATLKIQPSEPRDSAVYFCASGTGTSGVRGYEQYFGPGTRLTVT.

V usage is TRBV4-2 and J usage is TRBJ2-7, with no clear D. Trimming took 1 base from V and 6 from J, leaving 4 bases between them. Per germline, CDR1 LGHNA and CDR2 YNFKEQ. The CDR3 loop spans 11 amino acids. CDR3 loop: CASSQGLEQYF. The CDR3 DNA follows: TGTGCCAGCAGCCAAGGGCTCGAGCAGTACTTC.

This chain uses TRBV7-3 with TRBJ2-1; TRBD2 matches at 7 bases. This CDR3 region has 16 residues. V lost 1 base to trimming and J lost 6 bases; unmatched junction nucleotides: 9. Looked up from germline, CDR1 is SGHTA and CDR2 is FQGTGA. The CDR3 bases are TGTGCCAGCAGCTTAAGAGCAGGACTAGAGGGCAATGAGCAGTTCTTC. It translates to CASSLRAGLEGNEQFF. Using reference TRBV7-3 and TRBJ2-1 for the parts outside the CDR3, the full variable domain is GAGVSQTPSNKVTEKGKYVELRCDPISGHTALYWYRQSLGQGPEFLIYFQGTGAADDSGLPNDRFFAVRPEGSVSTLKIQRTERGDSAVYLCASSLRAGLEGNEQFFGPGTRLTVL.

The chain recombines TRBV6-2 or TRBV6-3 with TRBJ2-3, with 8 bases fitting TRBD1. Germline loops: CDR1 MNHEY, CDR2 SVGEGT. This CDR3 has 18 amino acids. Trimming removed 0 bases from V and 6 bases from J; junction bases left unmatched: 14. The CDR3 is CASSYSPSGQGLRDTQYF. CDR3 nucleotides: TGTGCCAGCAGTTACTCGCCCTCCGGACAGGGCCTTAGGGATACGCAGTATTTT.

The chain combines TRBV3-1 (or the pseudogene TRBV3-2) with TRBJ1-2; TRBD1 agrees at 10 bases. The CDR3 loop spans 16 amino acids. The V gene end was trimmed by 1 base and the J gene end by 9 bases; junction bases not matched to a gene: 11. The germline V gene encodes CDR1 LGHDT and CDR2 YNNKEL (reference sequence). CDR3 amino acids: CASSQANQGTGDSYTF. The CDR3 DNA follows: TGTGCCAGCAGCCAAGCGAATCAGGGGACAGGGGATAGCTACACCTTC.

This clone was found once. The chain combines TRBV7-2 with TRBJ2-3; 12 nucleotides agree with TRBD2. V shed 7 bases, J shed 3 bases, and the junction held 2 bases outside the gene matches. Germline-derived CDR1 and CDR2 are SGHTA and FQGNSA. There are 14 residues in the CDR3. The CDR3 DNA reads as TGTGCCAGCACCGGACTAGCGGGGACAGATACGCAGTATTTT. It translates to CASTGLAGTDTQYF.

Of note for this clone: This same CDR3 is encoded by further DNA sequences in the sample. The J gene is TRBJ1-1, the V gene TRBV5-5, with D unclear. This CDR3 comprises 14 residues. CDR1 is SGHKS, CDR2 YYEKEE, per germline (reference sequence). V dropped 0 bases and J dropped 0 bases, with 6 bases sitting between them. CDR3 DNA sequence: TGTGCCAGCAGCTTGGGGGCGATGAACACTGAAGCTTTCTTT. Translating gives CASSLGAMNTEAFF.

The CDR3 is CATSEETGGLDGELFF. CDR3 sequence (DNA): TGTGCCACCAGTGAGGAAACAGGGGGCCTTGACGGGGAGCTGTTTTTT. The chain combines TRBV24-1 with TRBJ2-2; 9 bases map to TRBD1. Germline V gene sequence: CDR1 KGHDR, CDR2 SFDVKD. This CDR3 has 16 residues. Trimming removed 4 bases from V and 7 bases from J; junction bases left unmatched: 9.

The J gene is TRBJ2-7, the V gene TRBV28; 7 bases match TRBD2. V lost 5 bases and J lost 3; bases outside the gene matches: 13. The V gene's germline CDR1 is MDHEN and CDR2 SYDVKM. CDR3 size: 16 residues. The CDR3 spells CASSHGKGRGYYEQYF. The CDR3 coding sequence is TGTGCCAGCAGTCACGGGAAGGGGCGGGGGTACTACGAGCAGTACTTC.

This chain links TRBV19 with TRBJ2-3, with a possible D match to TRBD1 (6 bases). The CDR3 is made up of 13 amino acids. Germline assignment: CDR1 LNHDA and CDR2 SQIVND (reference sequence). V was pared by 7 bases and J by 1 base, with 9 bases between. The CDR3 sequence: CASTDRRTDTQYF. CDR3 sequence (DNA): TGTGCCAGTACCGACAGGCGCACAGATACGCAGTATTTT.

This clone occurred a few times. The CDR3, as DNA: TGTGCCAGCACCTCCGGGGAGACCCAGTACTTC. As protein: CASTSGETQYF. V gene TRBV7-9 combines with J gene TRBJ2-5; no definite D call. Germline lookup yields CDR1 SEHNR and CDR2 FQNEAQ (reference sequence). The CDR3 extends over 11 amino acids. V was clipped by 7 bases and J by 5 bases, with 8 bases between them. The variable domain in full, completed from reference TRBV7-9 and TRBJ2-5, reads DTGVSQNPRHKITKRGQNVTFRCDPISEHNRLYWYRQTLGQGPEFLTYFQNEAQLEKSRLLSDRFSAERPKGSFSTLEIQRTEQGDSAMYLCASTSGETQYFGPGTRLLVL.

The chain is built from TRBV27 and TRBJ2-7; 8 nucleotides match TRBD1. Germline V lookup: CDR1 MNHEY, CDR2 SMNVEV (reference sequence). The CDR3 is 12 residues long. With 3 bases clipped from V and 7 bases from J, the junction kept 2 bases outside the gene matches. Here the CDR3 reads CASSLTGEEQYF. The DNA for the CDR3 is TGTGCCAGCAGTTTGACAGGGGAGGAGCAGTACTTC.

The rearrangement uses TRBV5-1 and TRBJ2-1; D possibly corresponds to TRBD1 (6 bases). The germline V and J ends were trimmed by 0 bases and 3 bases, with 16 bases remaining between them. The CDR3 extends over 17 amino acids. Germline CDR1 is SGHRS and CDR2 is YFSETQ. CDR3 in amino acids: CASSLGVPSQGYNEQFF. The CDR3 DNA reads as TGCGCCAGCAGCTTGGGAGTCCCCTCACAGGGCTACAATGAGCAGTTCTTC.

V usage is TRBV2 and J usage is TRBJ1-1, with no clear D. Germline CDR1 SNHLY, CDR2 FYNNEI. Trimming removed 11 bases at V and 4 bases at J, with 11 bases between. There are 11 residues in the CDR3. The CDR3 DNA is TGTGCCGCCATAGCCGGCACTGAAGCTTTCTTT. This translates into CAAIAGTEAFF.

The chain is built from TRBV7-9 and TRBJ2-7; 7 positions match TRBD2. The junction had 3 bases not matched to a gene; V was cut back by 5 bases and J by 2 bases. CDR1 is SEHNR and CDR2 is FQNEAQ in the germline V gene (reference sequence). The CDR3 loop spans 13 amino acids. The CDR3 DNA sequence: TGTGCCAGCAGCGCCGGACTAGCCTACGAGCAGTACTTC. Translating it yields CASSAGLAYEQYF.

The chain links TRBV30 to TRBJ2-3, with 7 bases aligning to TRBD2. J gave up 5 bases and V 0 bases, and 5 bases lay outside the gene matches. The CDR3 sequence is 14 residues long. In germline, CDR1 is GTSNPN, CDR2 SVGIG (reference sequence). The CDR3, as DNA: TGTGCCTGGAGTGTTGGACTAGTTAAAGATACGCAGTATTTT. Its translation is CAWSVGLVKDTQYF.

This chain connects TRBV10-3 to TRBJ1-6; D is possibly TRBD1 (5 bases). V was cut by 6 bases and J by 7 bases, with 16 bases left in between. The CDR3 is 15 residues long. From germline, CDR1 is ENHRY and CDR2 SYGVKD. As DNA, the CDR3 is TGTGCCATCAGGGGAGGTGGGGCGGAAAATTCACCCCTCCACTTT. This gives the protein CAIRGGGAENSPLHF.

V usage is TRBV13 and J usage is TRBJ1-3; 9 bases map to TRBD1. J gave up 2 bases and V 4 bases, and 24 bases lay outside the gene matches. CDR3 size: 22 residues. Per the germline V gene, CDR1 is PRHDT and CDR2 is FYEKMQ (reference sequence). CDR3 sequence reads: CASSYPSRGVPGQGGTGNTIYF. CDR3 coding DNA: TGTGCCAGCAGCTACCCCTCGCGGGGGGTCCCGGGACAGGGAGGGACTGGAAACACCATATATTTT. The full variable domain, its missing parts supplied by reference TRBV13 and TRBJ1-3, is AAGVIQSPRHLIKEKRETATLKCYPIPRHDTVYWYQQGPGQDPQFLISFYEKMQSDKGSIPDRFSAQQFSDYHSELNMSSLELGDSALYFCASSYPSRGVPGQGGTGNTIYFGEGSWLTVV.